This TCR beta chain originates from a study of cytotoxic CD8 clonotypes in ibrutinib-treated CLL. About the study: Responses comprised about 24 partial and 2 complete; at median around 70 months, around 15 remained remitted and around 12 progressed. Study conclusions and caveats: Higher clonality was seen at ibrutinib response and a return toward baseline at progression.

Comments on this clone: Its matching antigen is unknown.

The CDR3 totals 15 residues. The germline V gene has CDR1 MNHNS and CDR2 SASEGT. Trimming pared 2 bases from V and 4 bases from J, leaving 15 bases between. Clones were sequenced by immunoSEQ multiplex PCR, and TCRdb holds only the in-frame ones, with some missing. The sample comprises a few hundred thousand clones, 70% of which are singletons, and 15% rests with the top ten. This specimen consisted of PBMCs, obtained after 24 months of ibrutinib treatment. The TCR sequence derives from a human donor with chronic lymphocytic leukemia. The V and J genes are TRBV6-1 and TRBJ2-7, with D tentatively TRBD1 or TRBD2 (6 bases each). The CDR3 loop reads CASSEMGGPGYEQYF. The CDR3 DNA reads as TGTGCCAGCAGTGAAATGGGGGGCCCTGGATACGAGCAGTACTTC.